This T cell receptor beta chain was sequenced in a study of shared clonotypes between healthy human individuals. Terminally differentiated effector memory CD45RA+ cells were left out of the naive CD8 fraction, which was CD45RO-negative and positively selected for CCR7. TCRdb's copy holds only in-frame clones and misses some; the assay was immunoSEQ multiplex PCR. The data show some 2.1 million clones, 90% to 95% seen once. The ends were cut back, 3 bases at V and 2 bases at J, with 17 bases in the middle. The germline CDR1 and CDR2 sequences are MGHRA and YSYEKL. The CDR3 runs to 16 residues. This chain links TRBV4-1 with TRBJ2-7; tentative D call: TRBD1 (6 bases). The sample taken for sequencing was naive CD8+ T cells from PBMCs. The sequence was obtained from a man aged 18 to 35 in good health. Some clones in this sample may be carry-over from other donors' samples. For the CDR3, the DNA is TGCGCCAGCAGCCAGGTGTCCCGGGACAAGACCTACGAGCAGTACTTC. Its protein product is CASSQVSRDKTYEQYF.